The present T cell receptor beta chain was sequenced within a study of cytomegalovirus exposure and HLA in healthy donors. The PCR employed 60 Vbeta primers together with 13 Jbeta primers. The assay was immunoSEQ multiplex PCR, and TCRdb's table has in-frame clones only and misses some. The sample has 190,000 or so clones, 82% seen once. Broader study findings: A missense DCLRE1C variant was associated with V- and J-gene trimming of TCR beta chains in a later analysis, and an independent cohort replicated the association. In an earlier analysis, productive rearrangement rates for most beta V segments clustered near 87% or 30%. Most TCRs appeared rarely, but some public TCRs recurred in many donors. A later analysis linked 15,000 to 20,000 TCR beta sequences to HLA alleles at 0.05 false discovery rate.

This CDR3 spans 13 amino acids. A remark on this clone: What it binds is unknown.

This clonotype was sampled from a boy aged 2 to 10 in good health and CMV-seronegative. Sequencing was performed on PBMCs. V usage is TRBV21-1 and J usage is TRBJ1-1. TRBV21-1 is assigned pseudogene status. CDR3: CASSKVMNTEAFF. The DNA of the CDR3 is TGTGCCAGCAGCAAAGTAATGAACACTGAAGCTTTCTTT.